This TCR beta chain was sequenced during a study of blood T cell repertoires in COVID-19. Original processing methods: Nucleated cell number was recorded as an estimate derived from reference gene primer amplification. Measured with immunoSEQ multiplex PCR; TCRdb has only the in-frame clones, and not every one. V, J and clone size reflect that table, while D and trimming were determined from the DNA. The sample consists of 150,000 to 200,000 clones, about nine tenths of them appearing once. Germline assignment: CDR1 SNHLY and CDR2 FYNNEI. V was pared by 6 bases and J by 3 bases, with 12 bases between. The CDR3 is made up of 15 amino acids.

Source material: peripheral blood. The receptor comes from a man in his 70s with acute or convalescent COVID-19. The chain is built from TRBV2 and TRBJ2-6, with D hard to call. The CDR3 DNA reads as TGTGCCAGCAGAGATCGGTCCTATGGGGCCAACGTCCTGACTTTC. Amino acid sequence: CASRDRSYGANVLTF.